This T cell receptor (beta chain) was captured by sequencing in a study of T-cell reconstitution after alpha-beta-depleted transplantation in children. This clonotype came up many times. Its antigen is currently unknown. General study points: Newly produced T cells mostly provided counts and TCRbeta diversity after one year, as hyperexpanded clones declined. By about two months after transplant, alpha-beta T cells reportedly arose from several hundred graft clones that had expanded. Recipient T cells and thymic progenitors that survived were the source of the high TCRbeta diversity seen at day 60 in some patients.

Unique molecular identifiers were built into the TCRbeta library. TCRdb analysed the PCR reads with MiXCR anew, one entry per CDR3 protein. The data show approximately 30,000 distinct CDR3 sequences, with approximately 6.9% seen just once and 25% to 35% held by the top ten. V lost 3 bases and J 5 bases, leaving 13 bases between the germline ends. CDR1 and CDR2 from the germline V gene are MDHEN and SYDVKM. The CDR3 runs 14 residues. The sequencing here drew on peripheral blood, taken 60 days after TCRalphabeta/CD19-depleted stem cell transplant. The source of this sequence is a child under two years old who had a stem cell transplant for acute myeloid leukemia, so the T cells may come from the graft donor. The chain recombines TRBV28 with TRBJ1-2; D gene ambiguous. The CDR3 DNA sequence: TGTGCCAGCAGTTTTCAGGACCCGGGGTATGGCTACACCTTC. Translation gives CASSFQDPGYGYTF.